Below are 8 T cell receptor beta chains sequenced from a single sample in a study of T-cell reconstitution after alpha-beta-depleted transplantation in children. Unique molecular identifiers were incorporated during preparation of the TCRbeta library. TCRdb passed the PCR reads through MiXCR, listing each CDR3 protein once. The top ten clones hold approximately 7.2% of a sample with about 91,000 distinct CDR3 sequences, roughly 8.8% of them seen once. Sequencing was performed on PBMCs from the stem cell graft donor, taken from the stem cell graft. The receptor source for this set is a human donor who donated a stem cell graft to a child with congenital amegakaryocytic thrombocytopenia.

This clonotype has at least ten counts. The genes are TRBV12-3 or TRBV12-4 and TRBJ2-2; D unclear. The V end lost 3 bases, the J end lost 6 bases, and 5 bases lay between the germline ends. The CDR3 runs to 12 residues. The CDR3 here is CASSFGAGELFF. The CDR3 region has the DNA TGTGCCAGCAGTTTTGGGGCCGGGGAGCTGTTTTTT.

The table lists this clonotype with many counts. The CDR3 region has the DNA TGCGCCAGCAGCTTGGCTAGCGGGGGGGCCCTTACGGAGACCCAGTACTTC. It translates to CASSLASGGALTETQYF. This chain uses TRBV5-1 with TRBJ2-5, with TRBD2 identical over 12 bases. Germline CDR1 is SGHRS and CDR2 is YFSETQ. This CDR3 is 17 amino acids long. Germline trimming cut 0 bases from V and 5 bases from J; bases unmatched to any gene: 8.

This clonotype was seen at least ten times. The chain employs TRBV28 and TRBJ1-1; 8 positions match TRBD1. The CDR3 extends over 15 amino acids. CDR1 MDHEN and CDR2 SYDVKM come from the germline V gene. Germline trimming cut 5 bases from V and 4 bases from J; bases unmatched to any gene: 9. In DNA, the CDR3 is TGTGCCAGCAGTCTACCTCAGGGGGCGGGCACTGAAGCTTTCTTT. Translated: CASSLPQGAGTEAFF.

In this sample, this clonotype turned up many times. V usage is TRBV13 and J usage is TRBJ2-1; 11 positions match TRBD2. Germline values: CDR1 PRHDT, CDR2 FYEKMQ (reference sequence). This CDR3 comprises 14 residues. J lost 10 bases, V lost 7 bases, and 9 bases had no gene match. The CDR3 loop reads CASISGGALVEQFF. The CDR3 DNA reads TGTGCCAGCATTAGCGGGGGGGCCCTCGTCGAGCAGTTCTTC.

There are many counts of this clonotype. The chain combines TRBV29-1 with TRBJ1-2; D unresolved. This CDR3 has 14 amino acids. V was clipped by 1 base and J by 7 bases, with 16 bases between them. CDR1 SQVTM and CDR2 ANQGSEA come from the germline V gene. The DNA of the CDR3 is TGCAGCGTTGAAGGGGGTCAGGTGCTGGGTGGCTACACCTTC. It yields the protein CSVEGGQVLGGYTF.

Many counts were recorded for this clonotype. The chain couples TRBV18 to TRBJ2-1; D could derive from TRBD1 or TRBD2 (5 bases each). Looked up from germline, CDR1 is KGHSH and CDR2 is LQKENI. The CDR3 totals 15 residues. V lost 3 bases to trimming and J lost 0 bases, with 9 bases between them. DNA of the CDR3: TGTGCCAGCTCACCGGGACCCCCCTCCTACAATGAGCAGTTCTTC. This gives the protein CASSPGPPSYNEQFF.

This clonotype appeared many times. The chain uses TRBV20-1 and TRBJ2-5, with 9 bases identical to TRBD2. V lost 0 bases and J lost 2; bases outside the gene matches: 10. CDR3 length equals 17 residues. The germline CDR1 and CDR2 sequences are DFQATT and SNEGSKA (reference sequence). The DNA for the CDR3 is TGCAGTGCTAGAGATTTTAATAGCGGGGGCGCGCAAGAGACCCAGTACTTC. Protein: CSARDFNSGGAQETQYF.

CDR3 loop: CSAIRISNTEAFF. The CDR3 DNA is TGCAGTGCCATCCGGATTTCGAACACTGAAGCTTTCTTT. This chain connects TRBV20-1 to TRBJ1-1; D not resolved. This CDR3 has 13 amino acids. Trimming shortened V by 6 bases and J by 1 base, and 12 bases separated the two germline ends. CDR1 and CDR2 from the germline V gene are DFQATT and SNEGSKA (reference sequence).